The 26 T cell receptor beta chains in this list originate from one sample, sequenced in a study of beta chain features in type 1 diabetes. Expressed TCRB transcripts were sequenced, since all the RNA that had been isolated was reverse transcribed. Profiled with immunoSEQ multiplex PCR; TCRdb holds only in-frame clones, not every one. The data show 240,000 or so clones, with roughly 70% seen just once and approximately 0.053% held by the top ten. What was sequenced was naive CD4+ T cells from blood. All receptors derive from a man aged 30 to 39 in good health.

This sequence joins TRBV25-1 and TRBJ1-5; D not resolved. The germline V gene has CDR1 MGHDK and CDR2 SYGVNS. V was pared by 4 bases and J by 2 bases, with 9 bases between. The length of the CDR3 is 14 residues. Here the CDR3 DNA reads TGTGCCAGCAGTGGGCCCGCGGGCAATCAGCCCCAGCATTTT. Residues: CASSGPAGNQPQHF.

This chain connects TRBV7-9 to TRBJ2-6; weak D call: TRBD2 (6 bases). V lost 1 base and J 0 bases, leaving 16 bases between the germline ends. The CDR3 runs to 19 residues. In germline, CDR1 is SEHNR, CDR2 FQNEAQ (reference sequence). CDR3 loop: CASSLVFRAGNSGANVLTF. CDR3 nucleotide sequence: TGTGCCAGCAGCTTAGTATTTCGGGCGGGAAACTCTGGGGCCAACGTCCTGACTTTC.

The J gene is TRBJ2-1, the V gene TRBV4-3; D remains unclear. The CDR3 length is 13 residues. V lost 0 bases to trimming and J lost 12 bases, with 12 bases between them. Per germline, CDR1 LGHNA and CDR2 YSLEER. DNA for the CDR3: TGCGCCAGCAGCCAAGAGTGGGTGGCCGCGCAGTTCTTC. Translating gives CASSQEWVAAQFF.

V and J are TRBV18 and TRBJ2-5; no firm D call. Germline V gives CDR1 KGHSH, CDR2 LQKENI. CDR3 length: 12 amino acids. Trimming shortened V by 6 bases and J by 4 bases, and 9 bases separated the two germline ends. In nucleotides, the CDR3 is TGTGCCAGCTCCCCTAATCGAGAGACCCAGTACTTC. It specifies CASSPNRETQYF.

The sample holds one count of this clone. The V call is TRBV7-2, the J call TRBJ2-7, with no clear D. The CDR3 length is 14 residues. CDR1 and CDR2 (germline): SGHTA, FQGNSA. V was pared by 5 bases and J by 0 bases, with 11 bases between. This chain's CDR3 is CASSPTTFSYEQYF. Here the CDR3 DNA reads TGTGCCAGCAGCCCAACGACGTTCTCCTACGAGCAGTACTTC.

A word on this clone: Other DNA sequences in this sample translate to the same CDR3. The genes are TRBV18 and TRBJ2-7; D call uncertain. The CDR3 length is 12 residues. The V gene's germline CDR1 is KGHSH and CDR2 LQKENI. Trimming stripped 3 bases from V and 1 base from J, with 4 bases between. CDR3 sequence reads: CASSPGSYEQYF. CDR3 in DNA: TGTGCCAGCTCACCGGGATCCTACGAGCAGTACTTC.

CDR3 DNA sequence: TGTGCCAGCAGCCCGACCCTGTCCAGGGAGACCCAGTACTTC. Its protein is CASSPTLSRETQYF. This chain links TRBV6-5 with TRBJ2-5; D unresolved. Germline assignment: CDR1 MNHEY and CDR2 SVGAGI. The V and J ends lost 6 bases and 5 bases respectively, with 16 bases between them. The CDR3 sequence is 14 residues long.

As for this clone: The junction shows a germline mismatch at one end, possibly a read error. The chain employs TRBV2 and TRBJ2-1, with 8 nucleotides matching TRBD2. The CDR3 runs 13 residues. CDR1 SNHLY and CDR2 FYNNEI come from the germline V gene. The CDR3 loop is CASSGTRHNEQFF. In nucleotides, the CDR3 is TGTGCCAGCAGCGGGACTAGGCACAATGAACAGTTCTTC.

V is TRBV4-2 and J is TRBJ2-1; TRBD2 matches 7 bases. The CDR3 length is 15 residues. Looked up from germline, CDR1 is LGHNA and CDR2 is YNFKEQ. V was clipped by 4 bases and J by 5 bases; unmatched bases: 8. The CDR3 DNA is TGTGCCAGCAGCCCTGGAGGGACTAACAACAATGAGCAGTTCTTC. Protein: CASSPGGTNNNEQFF.

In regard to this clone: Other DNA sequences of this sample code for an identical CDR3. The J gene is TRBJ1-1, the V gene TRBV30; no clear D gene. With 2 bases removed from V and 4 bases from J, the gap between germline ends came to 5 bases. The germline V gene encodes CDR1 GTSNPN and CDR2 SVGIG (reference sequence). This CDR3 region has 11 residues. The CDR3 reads CAWSKGTEAFF. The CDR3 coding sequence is TGTGCCTGGAGTAAGGGCACTGAAGCTTTCTTT.

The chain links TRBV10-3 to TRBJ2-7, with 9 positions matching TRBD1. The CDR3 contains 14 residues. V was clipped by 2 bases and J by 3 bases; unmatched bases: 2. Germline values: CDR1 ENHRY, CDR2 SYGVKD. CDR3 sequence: CAISEPDRGYEQYF. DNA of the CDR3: TGTGCCATCAGTGAGCCGGACAGGGGCTACGAGCAGTACTTC.

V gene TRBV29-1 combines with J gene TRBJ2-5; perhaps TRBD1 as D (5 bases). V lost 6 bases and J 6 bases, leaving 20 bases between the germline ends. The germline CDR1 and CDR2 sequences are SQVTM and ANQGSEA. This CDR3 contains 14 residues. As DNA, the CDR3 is TGCAGCGTCCTGAAGTGGACGGACACCCAGACCCAGTACTTC. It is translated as CSVLKWTDTQTQYF.

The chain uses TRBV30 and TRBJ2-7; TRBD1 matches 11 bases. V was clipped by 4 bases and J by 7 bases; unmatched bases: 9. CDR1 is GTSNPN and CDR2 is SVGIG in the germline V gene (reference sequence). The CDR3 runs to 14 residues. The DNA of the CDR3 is TGTGCCTGGACCTTAGGACAGGGGGCAAGTGAGCAGTACTTC. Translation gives CAWTLGQGASEQYF.

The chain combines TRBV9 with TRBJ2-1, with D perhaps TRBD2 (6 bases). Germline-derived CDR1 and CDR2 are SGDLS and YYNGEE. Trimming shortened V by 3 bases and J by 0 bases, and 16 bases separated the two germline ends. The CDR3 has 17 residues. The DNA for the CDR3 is TGTGCCAGCAGCGCCCCGGGACTTACACACTCCTACAATGAGCAGTTCTTC. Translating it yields CASSAPGLTHSYNEQFF.

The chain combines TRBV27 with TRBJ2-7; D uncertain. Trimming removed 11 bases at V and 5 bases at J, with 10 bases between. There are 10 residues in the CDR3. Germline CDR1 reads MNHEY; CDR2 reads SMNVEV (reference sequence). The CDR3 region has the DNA TGTGCCGCATACGGAGACGAGCAGTACTTC. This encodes CAAYGDEQYF.

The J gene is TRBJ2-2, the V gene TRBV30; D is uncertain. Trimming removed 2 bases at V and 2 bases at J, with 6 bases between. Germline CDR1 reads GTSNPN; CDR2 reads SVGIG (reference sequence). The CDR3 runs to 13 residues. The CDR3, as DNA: TGTGCCTGGAGTCCGACTAACACCGGGGAGCTGTTTTTT. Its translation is CAWSPTNTGELFF.

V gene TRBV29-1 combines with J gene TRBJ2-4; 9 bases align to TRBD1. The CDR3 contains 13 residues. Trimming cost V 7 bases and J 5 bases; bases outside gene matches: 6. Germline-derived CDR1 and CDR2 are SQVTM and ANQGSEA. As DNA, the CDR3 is TGCAGCGGGGGACAGGGCTTCGAAAACATTCAGTACTTC. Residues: CSGGQGFENIQYF. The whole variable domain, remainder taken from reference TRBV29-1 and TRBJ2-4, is SAVISQKPSRDICQRGTSLTIQCQVDSQVTMMFWYRQQPGQSLTLIATANQGSEATYESGFVIDKFPISRPNLTFSTLTVSNMSPEDSSIYLCSGGQGFENIQYFGAGTRLSVL.

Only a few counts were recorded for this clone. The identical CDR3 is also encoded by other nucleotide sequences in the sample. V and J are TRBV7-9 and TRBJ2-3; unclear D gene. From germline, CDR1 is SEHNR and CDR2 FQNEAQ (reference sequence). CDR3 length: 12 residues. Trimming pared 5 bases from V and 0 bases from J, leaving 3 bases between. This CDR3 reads CASSPSTDTQYF. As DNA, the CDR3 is TGTGCCAGCAGCCCTAGCACAGATACGCAGTATTTT.

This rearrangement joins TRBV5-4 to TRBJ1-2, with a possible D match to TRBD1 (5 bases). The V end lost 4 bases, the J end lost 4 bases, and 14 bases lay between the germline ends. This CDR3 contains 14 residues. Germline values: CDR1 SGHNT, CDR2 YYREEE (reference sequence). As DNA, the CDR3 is TGTGCCAGCAGCCGGGACGGCCGGTCCTATGGCTACACCTTC. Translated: CASSRDGRSYGYTF.

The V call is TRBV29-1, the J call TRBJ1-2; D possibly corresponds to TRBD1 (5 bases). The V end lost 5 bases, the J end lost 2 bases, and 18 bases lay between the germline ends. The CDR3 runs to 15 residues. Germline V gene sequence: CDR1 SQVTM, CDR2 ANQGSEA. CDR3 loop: CSVSGRGNGNYGYTF. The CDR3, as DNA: TGCAGCGTTTCGGGGCGAGGTAATGGAAACTATGGCTACACCTTC.

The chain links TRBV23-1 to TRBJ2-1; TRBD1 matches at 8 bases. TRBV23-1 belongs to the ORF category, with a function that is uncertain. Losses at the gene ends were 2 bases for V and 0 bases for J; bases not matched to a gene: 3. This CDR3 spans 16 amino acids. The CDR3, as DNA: TGCGCCAGCAGTCAAGGACAGGGTAGCTCCTACAATGAGCAGTTCTTC. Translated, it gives CASSQGQGSSYNEQFF.

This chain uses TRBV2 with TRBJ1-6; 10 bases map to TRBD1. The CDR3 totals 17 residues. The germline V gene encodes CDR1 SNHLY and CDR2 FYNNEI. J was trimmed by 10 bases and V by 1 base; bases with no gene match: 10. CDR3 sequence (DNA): TGTGCCAGCAGTGAAGGGACAGGGGGACGAGTGGTGTCACCCCTCCACTTT. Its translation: CASSEGTGGRVVSPLHF.

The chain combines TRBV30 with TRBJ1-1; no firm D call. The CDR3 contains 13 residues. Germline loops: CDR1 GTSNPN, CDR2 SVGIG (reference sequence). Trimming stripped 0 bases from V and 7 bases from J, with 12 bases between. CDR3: CAWSVRGRIEAFF. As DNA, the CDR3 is TGTGCCTGGAGTGTACGAGGGCGCATTGAAGCTTTCTTT.

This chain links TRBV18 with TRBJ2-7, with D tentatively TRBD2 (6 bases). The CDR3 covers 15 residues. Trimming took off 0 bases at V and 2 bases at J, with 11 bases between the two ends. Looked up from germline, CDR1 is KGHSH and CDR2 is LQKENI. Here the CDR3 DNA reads TGTGCCAGCTCACCACCGGGGGGAGCTCCCTACGAGCAGTACTTC. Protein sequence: CASSPPGGAPYEQYF.

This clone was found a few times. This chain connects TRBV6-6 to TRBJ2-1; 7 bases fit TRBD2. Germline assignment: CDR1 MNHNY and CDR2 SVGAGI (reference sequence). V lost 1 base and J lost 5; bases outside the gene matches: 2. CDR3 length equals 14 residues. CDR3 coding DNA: TGTGCCAGCAGTTACTGGGGGGGAAACAATGAGCAGTTCTTC. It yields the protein CASSYWGGNNEQFF.

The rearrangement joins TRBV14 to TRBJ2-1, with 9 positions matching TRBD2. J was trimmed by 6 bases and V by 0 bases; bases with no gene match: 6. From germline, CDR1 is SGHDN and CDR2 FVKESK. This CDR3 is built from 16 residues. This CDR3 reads CASSQEGLAGINEQFF. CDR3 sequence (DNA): TGTGCCAGCAGCCAAGAAGGCCTAGCGGGAATCAATGAGCAGTTCTTC.